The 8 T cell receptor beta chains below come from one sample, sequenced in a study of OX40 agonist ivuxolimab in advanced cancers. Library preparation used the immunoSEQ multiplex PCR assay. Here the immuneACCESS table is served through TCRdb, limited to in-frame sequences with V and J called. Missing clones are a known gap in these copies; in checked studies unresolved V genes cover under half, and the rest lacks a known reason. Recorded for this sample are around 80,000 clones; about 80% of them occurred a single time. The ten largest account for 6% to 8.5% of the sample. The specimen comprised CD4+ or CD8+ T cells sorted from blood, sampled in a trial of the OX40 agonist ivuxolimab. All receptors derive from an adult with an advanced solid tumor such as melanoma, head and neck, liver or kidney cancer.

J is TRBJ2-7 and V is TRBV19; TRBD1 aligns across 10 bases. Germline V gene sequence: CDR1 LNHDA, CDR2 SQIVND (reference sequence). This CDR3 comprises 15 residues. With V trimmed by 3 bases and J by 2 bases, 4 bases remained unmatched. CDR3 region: CASSILGTGAYEQYF. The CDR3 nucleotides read TGTGCCAGTAGTATTTTGGGGACAGGGGCCTACGAGCAGTACTTC.

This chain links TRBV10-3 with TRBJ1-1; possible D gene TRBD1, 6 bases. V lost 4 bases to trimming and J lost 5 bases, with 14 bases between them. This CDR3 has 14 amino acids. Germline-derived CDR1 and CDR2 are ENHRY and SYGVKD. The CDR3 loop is CAISGRQGSTEAFF. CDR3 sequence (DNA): TGTGCCATCAGTGGTCGGCAGGGGAGTACTGAAGCTTTCTTT.

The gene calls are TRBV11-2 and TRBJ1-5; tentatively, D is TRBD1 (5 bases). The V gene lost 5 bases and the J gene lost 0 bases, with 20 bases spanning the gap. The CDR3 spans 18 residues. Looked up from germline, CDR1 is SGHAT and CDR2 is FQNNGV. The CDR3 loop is CASSIRTGTDPSNQPQHF. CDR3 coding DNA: TGTGCCAGCAGCATACGGACCGGGACGGATCCTAGCAATCAGCCCCAGCATTTT.

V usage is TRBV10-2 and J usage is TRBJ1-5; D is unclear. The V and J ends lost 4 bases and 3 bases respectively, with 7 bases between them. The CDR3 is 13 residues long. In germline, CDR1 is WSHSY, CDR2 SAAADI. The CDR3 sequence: CASSGGVNQPQHF. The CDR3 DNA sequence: TGCGCCAGCAGTGGGGGAGTCAATCAGCCCCAGCATTTT.

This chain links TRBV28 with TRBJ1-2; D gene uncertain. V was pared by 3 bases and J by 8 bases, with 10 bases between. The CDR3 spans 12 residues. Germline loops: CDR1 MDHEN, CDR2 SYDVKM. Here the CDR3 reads CASSLGRAGYTF. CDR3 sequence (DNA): TGTGCCAGCAGTTTGGGAAGGGCCGGCTACACCTTC.

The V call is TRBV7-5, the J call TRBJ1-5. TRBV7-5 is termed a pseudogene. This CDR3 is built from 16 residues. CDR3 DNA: TGTGCCAGAAGCTCCCCTACCCCGGGTCCCCATTGGCCCCAGCATTTT. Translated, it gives CARSSPTPGPHWPQHF.

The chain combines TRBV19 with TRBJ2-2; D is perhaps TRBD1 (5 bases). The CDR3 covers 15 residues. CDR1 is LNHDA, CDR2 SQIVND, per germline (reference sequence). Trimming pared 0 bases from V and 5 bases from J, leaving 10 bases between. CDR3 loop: CASSIEQGRTGELFF. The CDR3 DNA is TGTGCCAGTAGTATAGAGCAGGGAAGGACCGGGGAGCTGTTTTTT.

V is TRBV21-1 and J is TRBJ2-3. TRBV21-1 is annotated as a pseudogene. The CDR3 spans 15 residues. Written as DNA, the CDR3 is TGTGCCAGCAGCAAATACCGAACGAGCACAGATACGCAGTATTTT. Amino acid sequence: CASSKYRTSTDTQYF.